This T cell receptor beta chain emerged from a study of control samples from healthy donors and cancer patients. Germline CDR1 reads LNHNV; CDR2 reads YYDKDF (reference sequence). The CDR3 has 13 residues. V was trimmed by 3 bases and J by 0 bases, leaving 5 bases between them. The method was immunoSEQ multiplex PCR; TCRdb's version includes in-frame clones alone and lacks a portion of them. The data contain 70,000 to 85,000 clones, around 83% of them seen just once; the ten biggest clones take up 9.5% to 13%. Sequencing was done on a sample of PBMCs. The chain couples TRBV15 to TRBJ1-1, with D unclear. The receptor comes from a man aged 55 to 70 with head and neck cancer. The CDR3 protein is CATSSQLNTEAFF. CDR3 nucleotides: TGTGCCACCAGCAGTCAGCTGAACACTGAAGCTTTCTTT. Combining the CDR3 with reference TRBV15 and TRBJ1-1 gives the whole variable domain DAMVIQNPRYQVTQFGKPVTLSCSQTLNHNVMYWYQQKSSQAPKLLFHYYDKDFNNEADTPDNFQSRRPNTSFCFLDIRSPGLGDTAMYLCATSSQLNTEAFFGQGTRLTVV.